The clone carrying this T cell receptor beta chain was recorded only once. Its target is not known. These data belong to a study of T cell responses to AZD1222 COVID-19 vaccine. Repertoires were generated with immunoSEQ multiplex PCR, while TCRdb's copy carries only in-frame clones and drops some. The sample has about 140,000 clones; more than 90% are singletons. Study-level points and caveats: Vaccine-associated CD4 TCRs ranged over spike, dominating at 160-218 and 743-854. Most donors were white British, females outnumbered males, and clonal diversity was possibly underestimated. The study identified only 6 or 7 AZD1222 recipients as seropositive at baseline.

Sequencing was performed on peripheral blood, taken on day 0 of AZD1222 vaccination. This clonotype originated in an adult in good health.

This CDR3 reads CASSPFGTGSYEQYF. The DNA for the CDR3 is TGTGCCAGCAGTCCCTTCGGGACAGGGAGCTACGAGCAGTACTTC. The V and J genes are TRBV27 and TRBJ2-7, with 9 bases identical to TRBD1. The CDR3 totals 15 residues. After removal of 5 bases from V and 3 bases from J, the junction contained 8 bases not matched to a gene. Germline CDR1 and CDR2: MNHEY and SMNVEV (reference sequence).